This record covers a single TCR beta chain. Its antigen remains unknown. V lost 3 bases, J lost 1 base, and 9 bases lay in between. CDR1 and CDR2 from the germline V gene are GTSNPN and SVGIG (reference sequence). This CDR3 has 13 residues. The authors extracted RNA and reverse transcribed it into cDNA as the sequencing template. Produced via immunoSEQ multiplex PCR; TCRdb's table is partial and in-frame only. The repertoire holds 150,000 to 200,000 clones, with 55% as singletons. The data were obtained in a study of CD8+ T cells in alopecia areata. Study outcomes and limitations: TCR sharing was clearer in mice than between patients, perhaps partly owing to patient HLA diversity. Sequencing of scalp samples also includes resident alphabeta T cells from normal skin. Higher clonality was seen in lesional scalp than in normal scalp, especially in alopecia totalis/universalis.

PBMCs yielded sorted CD4+ and CD8+ T cells. The sample was CD4+ T cells sorted from blood. This rearrangement joins TRBV30 to TRBJ1-1; TRBD1 might be the D (6 bases). The clonotype was recovered from a human donor in good health. This CDR3 is CAWSMGANTEAFF. DNA for the CDR3: TGTGCCTGGAGCATGGGGGCGAACACTGAAGCTTTCTTT.